The 5 T cell receptor beta chains below were found in one sample sequenced in a study of beta chain features in type 1 diabetes. Their antigens remain unidentified. All of the isolated RNA was reverse transcribed, so expressed TCRB transcripts were sequenced. Clones were read by immunoSEQ multiplex PCR, and TCRdb kept only the in-frame ones, dropping some. The sample has roughly 160,000 clones; 8% to 9.5% are singletons. Study-level points and caveats: Shortening that was moderate but significant affected the TCRB CDR3s of Type 1 diabetes patients in all four CD4+ subsets.

Sequences were obtained from central memory CD4+ T cells from blood. The receptors were gathered from a woman aged 18 to 35 with type 1 diabetes.

At least ten counts were recorded for this clone. The chain employs TRBV7-9 and TRBJ1-2, with D unresolved. Trimming removed 9 bases at V and 2 bases at J, with 10 bases between. The CDR3 is made up of 12 amino acids. CDR1 SEHNR and CDR2 FQNEAQ come from the germline V gene (reference sequence). The CDR3 nucleotides read TGTGCCAGTGAGGATGAAAACTATGGCTACACCTTC. Translated: CASEDENYGYTF.

The rearrangement uses TRBV10-3 and TRBJ1-2; the D is unclear. The germline V gene encodes CDR1 ENHRY and CDR2 SYGVKD. This CDR3 is built from 16 residues. V was pared by 2 bases and J by 5 bases, with 18 bases between. CDR3 bases: TGTGCCATCAGTGAGGGCCTGCGGGCCACGGAGTATGGCTACACCTTC. Its translation: CAISEGLRATEYGYTF.

This clone was detected many times. The chain recombines TRBV10-3 with TRBJ2-7; D is unresolved. Germline CDR1 ENHRY, CDR2 SYGVKD. There are 10 residues in the CDR3. Trimming cost V 11 bases and J 6 bases, with 11 bases left between them. The CDR3 sequence: CAQEGPEQYF. Written as DNA, the CDR3 is TGTGCCCAGGAAGGCCCCGAGCAGTACTTC.

The genes are TRBV7-2 and TRBJ2-5; TRBD2 might be the D (7 bases). The CDR3 runs 15 residues. The germline gives CDR1 SGHTA, CDR2 FQGNSA. Trimming cost V 5 bases and J 4 bases, with 17 bases left between them. CDR3 amino acids: CASSLTGGALETQYF. The DNA for the CDR3 is TGTGCCAGCAGCCTCACTGGGGGGGCACTAGAGACCCAGTACTTC. Using reference TRBV7-2 and TRBJ2-5 for the parts outside the CDR3, the full variable domain is GAGVSQSPSNKVTEKGKDVELRCDPISGHTALYWYRQSLGQGLEFLIYFQGNSAPDKSGLPSDRFSAERTGGSVSTLTIQRTQQEDSAVYLCASSLTGGALETQYFGPGTRLLVL.

This chain uses TRBV28 with TRBJ2-1; TRBD2 aligns across 10 bases. V lost 6 bases to trimming and J lost 4 bases; unmatched junction nucleotides: 3. This CDR3 has 14 residues. Germline V gene data show CDR1 as MDHEN and CDR2 as SYDVKM. The CDR3 nucleotides read TGTGCCAGCAGGGCAGCGGGAGGGTACAATGAGCAGTTCTTC. Amino acids: CASRAAGGYNEQFF.